What follows is one T cell receptor beta chain and its context. The length of the CDR3 is 14 residues. The V gene lost 5 bases and the J gene lost 5 bases, with 15 bases spanning the gap. CDR1 is MNHEY, CDR2 SMNVEV, per germline (reference sequence). In the authors' methods: Nucleated cell counts were estimated from reference gene primer amplification. Using immunoSEQ multiplex PCR, the repertoire was profiled, and TCRdb retains in-frame clones only, with some absent. V and J calls and clone size are given by that table; D and trimming were obtained from the DNA. The repertoire consists of more than 80,000 clones, with around 80% occurring once and the leading ten covering around 14%. The source of the sample is a study of blood T cell repertoires in COVID-19. Study as a whole: Collection of acute and convalescent COVID-19 samples took place in the United States, Italy and Spain. Sample material is recorded as cDNA or gDNA derived from T cells, B-cell-depleted T cells, or PBMCs.

The sequence came from a woman in her fifties or sixties with acute or convalescent COVID-19. This chain joins TRBV27 and TRBJ2-5, with D perhaps matching TRBD1 (6 bases). Sequencing used peripheral blood. CDR3: CASSTQGFRETQYF. DNA of the CDR3: TGTGCCAGCAGTACACAGGGTTTTCGGGAGACCCAGTACTTC.